This T cell receptor (beta chain) originates from a study of T cell clonotyping in hematopoietic cell transplantation. Study-wide context: Pretransplant recipient samples were taken after cytoreduction.

V was clipped by 0 bases and J by 3 bases; unmatched bases: 12. Germline CDR1 and CDR2: SGHRS and YFSETQ. This CDR3 region has 18 residues. Here immunoSEQ multiplex PCR was the method, and the copy in TCRdb shows in-frame clones only, minus some. The table lists approximately 44,000 clones, 85% of them singletons. Time point indicated: recipient sample about 28 days before transplant, after cytoreduction. Blood collection times were about day -28 and days 30, 100, 180 posttransplant. The source is a man in his 60s with acute myeloid leukemia. Some clones in this sample may be carry-over from other donors' samples. V and J are TRBV5-1 and TRBJ2-4, with 7 bases matching TRBD2. The starting material was peripheral blood mononuclear cells, obtained before stem cell transplant. The CDR3 protein is CASSLVRRGTGDKNIQYF. CDR3 coding DNA: TGCGCCAGCAGCTTGGTACGGCGGGGGACGGGGGACAAAAACATTCAGTACTTC.